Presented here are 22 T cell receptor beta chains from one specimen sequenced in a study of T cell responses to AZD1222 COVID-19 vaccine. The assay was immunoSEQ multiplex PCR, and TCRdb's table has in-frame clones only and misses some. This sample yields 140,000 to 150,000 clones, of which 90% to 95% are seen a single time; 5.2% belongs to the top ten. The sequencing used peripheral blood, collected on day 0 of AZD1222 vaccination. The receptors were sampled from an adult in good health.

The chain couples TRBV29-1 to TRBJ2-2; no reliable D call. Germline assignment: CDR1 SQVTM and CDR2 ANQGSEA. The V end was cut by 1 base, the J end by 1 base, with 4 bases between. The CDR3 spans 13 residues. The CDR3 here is CSVEGQNTGELFF. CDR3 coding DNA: TGCAGCGTTGAAGGACAGAACACCGGGGAGCTGTTTTTT.

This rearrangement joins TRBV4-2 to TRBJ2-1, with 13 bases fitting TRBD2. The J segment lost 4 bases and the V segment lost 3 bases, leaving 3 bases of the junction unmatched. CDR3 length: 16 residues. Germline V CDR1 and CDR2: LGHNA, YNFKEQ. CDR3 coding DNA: TGTGCCAGCAGCCAGGGGACTAGCGGGATATACAATGAGCAGTTCTTC. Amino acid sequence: CASSQGTSGIYNEQFF.

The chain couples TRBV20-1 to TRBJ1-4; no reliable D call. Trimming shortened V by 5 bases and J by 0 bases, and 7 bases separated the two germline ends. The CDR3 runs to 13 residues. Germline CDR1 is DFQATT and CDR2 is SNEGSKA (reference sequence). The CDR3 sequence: CSAGDSTNEKLFF. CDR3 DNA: TGCAGTGCTGGTGATTCAACTAATGAAAAACTGTTTTTT.

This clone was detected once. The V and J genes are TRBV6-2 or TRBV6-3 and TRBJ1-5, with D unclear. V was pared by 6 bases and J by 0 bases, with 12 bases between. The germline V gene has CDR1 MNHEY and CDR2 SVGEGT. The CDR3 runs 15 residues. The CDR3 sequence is CASSPFGDSNQPQHF. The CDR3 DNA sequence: TGTGCCAGCAGCCCCTTCGGAGATAGCAATCAGCCCCAGCATTTT.

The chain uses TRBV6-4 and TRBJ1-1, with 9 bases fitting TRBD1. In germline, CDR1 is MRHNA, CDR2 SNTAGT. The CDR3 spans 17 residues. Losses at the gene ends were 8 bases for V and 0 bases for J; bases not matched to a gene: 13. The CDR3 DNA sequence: TGTGCCAGCCCTGTAGGGGGACAGGGCGTATTGAACACTGAAGCTTTCTTT. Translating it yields CASPVGGQGVLNTEAFF.

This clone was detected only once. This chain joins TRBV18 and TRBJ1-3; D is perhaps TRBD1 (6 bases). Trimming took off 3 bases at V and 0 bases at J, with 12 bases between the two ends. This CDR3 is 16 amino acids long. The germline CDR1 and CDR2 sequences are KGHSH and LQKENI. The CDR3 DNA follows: TGTGCCAGCTCACCTTCGACAGGCAACTCTGGAAACACCATATATTTT. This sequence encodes CASSPSTGNSGNTIYF.

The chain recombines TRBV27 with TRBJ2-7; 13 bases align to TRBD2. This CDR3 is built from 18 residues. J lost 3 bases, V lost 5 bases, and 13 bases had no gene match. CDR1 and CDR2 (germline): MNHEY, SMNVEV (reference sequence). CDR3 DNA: TGTGCCAGCAGTCGAAAGCTCGAGGGGACTAGCGGGAACTACGAGCAGTACTTC. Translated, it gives CASSRKLEGTSGNYEQYF.

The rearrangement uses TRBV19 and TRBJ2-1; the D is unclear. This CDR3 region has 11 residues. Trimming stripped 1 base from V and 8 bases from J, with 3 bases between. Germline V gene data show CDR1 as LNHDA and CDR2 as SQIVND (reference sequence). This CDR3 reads CASSIGDEQFF. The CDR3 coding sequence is TGTGCCAGTAGTATAGGGGATGAGCAGTTCTTC.

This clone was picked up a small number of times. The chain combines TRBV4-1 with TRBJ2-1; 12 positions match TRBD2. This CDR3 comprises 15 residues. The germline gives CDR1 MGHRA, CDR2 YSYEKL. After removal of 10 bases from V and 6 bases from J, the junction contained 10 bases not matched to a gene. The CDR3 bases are TGCGCCACCGCAGAGACTAGCGGGAGAGGCAATGAGCAGTTCTTC. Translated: CATAETSGRGNEQFF.

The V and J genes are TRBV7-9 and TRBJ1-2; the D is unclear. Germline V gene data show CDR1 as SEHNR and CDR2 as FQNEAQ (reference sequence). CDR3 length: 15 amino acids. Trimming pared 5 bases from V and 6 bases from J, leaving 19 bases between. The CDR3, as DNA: TGTGCCAGCAGCCCGGTCGGGAGGGAGGAGGATGGCTACACCTTC. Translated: CASSPVGREEDGYTF. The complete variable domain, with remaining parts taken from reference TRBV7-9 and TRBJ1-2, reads DTGVSQNPRHKITKRGQNVTFRCDPISEHNRLYWYRQTLGQGPEFLTYFQNEAQLEKSRLLSDRFSAERPKGSFSTLEIQRTEQGDSAMYLCASSPVGREEDGYTFGSGTRLTVV.

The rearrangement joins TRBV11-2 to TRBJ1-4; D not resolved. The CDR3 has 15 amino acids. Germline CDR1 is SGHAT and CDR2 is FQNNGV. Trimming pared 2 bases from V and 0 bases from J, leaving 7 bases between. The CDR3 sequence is CASSLRGPTNEKLFF. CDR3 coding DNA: TGTGCCAGCAGCTTACGAGGGCCAACTAATGAAAAACTGTTTTTT. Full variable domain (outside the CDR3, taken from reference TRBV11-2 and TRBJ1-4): EAGVAQSPRYKIIEKRQSVAFWCNPISGHATLYWYQQILGQGPKLLIQFQNNGVVDDSQLPKDRFSAERLKGVDSTLKIQPAKLEDSAVYLCASSLRGPTNEKLFFGSGTQLSVL.

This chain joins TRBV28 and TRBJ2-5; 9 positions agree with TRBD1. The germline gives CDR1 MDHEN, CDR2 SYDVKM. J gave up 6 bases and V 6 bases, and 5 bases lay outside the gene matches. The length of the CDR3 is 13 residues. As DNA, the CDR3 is TGTGCCAGCAGACGCACAGGGGGCCAGACCCAGTACTTC. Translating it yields CASRRTGGQTQYF.

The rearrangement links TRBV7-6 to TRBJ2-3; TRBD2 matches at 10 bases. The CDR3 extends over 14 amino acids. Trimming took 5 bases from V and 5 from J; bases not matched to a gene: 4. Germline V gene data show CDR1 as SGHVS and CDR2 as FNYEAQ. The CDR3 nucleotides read TGTGCCAGCAGCCCAAGGACTAGCGGAGATACGCAGTATTTT. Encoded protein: CASSPRTSGDTQYF.

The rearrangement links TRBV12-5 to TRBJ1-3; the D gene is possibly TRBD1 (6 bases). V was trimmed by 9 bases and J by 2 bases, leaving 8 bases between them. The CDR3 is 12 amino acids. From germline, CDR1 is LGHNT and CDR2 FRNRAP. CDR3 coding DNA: TGTGCTAGCGGGGGGCCTGGAAACACCATATATTTT. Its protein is CASGGPGNTIYF.

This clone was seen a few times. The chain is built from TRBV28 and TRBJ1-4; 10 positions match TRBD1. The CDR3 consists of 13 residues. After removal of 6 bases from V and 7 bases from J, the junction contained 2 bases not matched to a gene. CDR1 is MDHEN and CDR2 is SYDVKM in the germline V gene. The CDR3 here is CASSRQGAEKLFF. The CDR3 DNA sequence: TGTGCCAGCAGCCGACAGGGGGCTGAAAAACTGTTTTTT.

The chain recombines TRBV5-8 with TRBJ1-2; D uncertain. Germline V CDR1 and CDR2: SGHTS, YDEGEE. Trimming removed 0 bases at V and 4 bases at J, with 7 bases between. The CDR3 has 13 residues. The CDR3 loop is CASSLGAAYGYTF. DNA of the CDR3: TGTGCCAGCAGCTTGGGGGCAGCCTATGGCTACACCTTC.

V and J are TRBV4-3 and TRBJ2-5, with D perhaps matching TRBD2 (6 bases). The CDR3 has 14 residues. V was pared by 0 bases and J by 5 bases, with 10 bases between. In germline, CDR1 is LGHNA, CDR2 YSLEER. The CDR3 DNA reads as TGCGCCAGCAGCCAAGAACGGGGGAGGGAGACCCAGTACTTC. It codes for CASSQERGRETQYF.

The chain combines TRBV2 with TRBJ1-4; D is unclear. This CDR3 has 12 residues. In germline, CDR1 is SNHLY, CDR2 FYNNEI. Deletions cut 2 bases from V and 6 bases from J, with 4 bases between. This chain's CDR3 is CASSERDEKLFF. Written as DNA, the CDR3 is TGTGCCAGCAGTGAACGGGATGAAAAACTGTTTTTT.

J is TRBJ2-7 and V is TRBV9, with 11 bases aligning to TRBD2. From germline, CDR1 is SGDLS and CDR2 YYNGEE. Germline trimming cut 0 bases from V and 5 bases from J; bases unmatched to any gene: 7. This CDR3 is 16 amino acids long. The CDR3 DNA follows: TGTGCCAGCAGCGTAGGAGTAGCGGGAGGGTCCCACGAGCAGTACTTC. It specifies CASSVGVAGGSHEQYF.

The DNA for the CDR3 is TGTGCCAGTACCGACGGACAGGGTCGCAATCAGCCCCAGCATTTT. It codes for CASTDGQGRNQPQHF. The V gene is TRBV19, the J gene TRBJ1-5, with TRBD1 matching over 8 bases. Germline assignment: CDR1 LNHDA and CDR2 SQIVND (reference sequence). The CDR3 is 15 amino acids. J lost 2 bases, V lost 7 bases, and 7 bases had no gene match.

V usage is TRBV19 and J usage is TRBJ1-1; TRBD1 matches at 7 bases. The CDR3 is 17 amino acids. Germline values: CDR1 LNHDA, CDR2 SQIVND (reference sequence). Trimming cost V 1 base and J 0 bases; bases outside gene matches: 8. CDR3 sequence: CASSIGNRGLMNTEAFF. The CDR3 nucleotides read TGTGCCAGTAGTATAGGGAACAGGGGCCTTATGAACACTGAAGCTTTCTTT.

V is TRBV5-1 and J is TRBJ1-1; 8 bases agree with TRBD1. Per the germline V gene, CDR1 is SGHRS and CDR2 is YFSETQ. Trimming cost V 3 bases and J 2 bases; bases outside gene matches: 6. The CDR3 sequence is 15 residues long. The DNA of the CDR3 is TGCGCCAGCAGCTGGTGGACAGGGTTTAACACTGAAGCTTTCTTT. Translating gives CASSWWTGFNTEAFF. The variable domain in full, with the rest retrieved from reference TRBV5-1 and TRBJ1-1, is KAGVTQTPRYLIKTRGQQVTLSCSPISGHRSVSWYQQTPGQGLQFLFEYFSETQRNKGNFPGRFSGRQFSNSRSEMNVSTLELGDSALYLCASSWWTGFNTEAFFGQGTRLTVV.